The entry below describes one TCR beta chain. Profiled with immunoSEQ multiplex PCR; TCRdb holds only in-frame clones, not every one. The table has 110,000 to 150,000 clones, 90% to 95% seen once. The CDR3 is 14 residues long. From germline, CDR1 is SQVTM and CDR2 ANQGSEA. V lost 4 bases and J 3 bases, leaving 13 bases between the germline ends. This entry comes from a study of control samples from healthy donors and cancer patients. The sequencing sample was made of PBMCs. The sequence came from a man aged 55 to 70 with colorectal cancer. The gene calls are TRBV29-1 and TRBJ2-1, with D perhaps matching TRBD1 (7 bases). The CDR3 nucleotides read TGCAGCGTTGTTAACAGGGGAGGCTACAATGAGCAGTTCTTC. Amino acids: CSVVNRGGYNEQFF.